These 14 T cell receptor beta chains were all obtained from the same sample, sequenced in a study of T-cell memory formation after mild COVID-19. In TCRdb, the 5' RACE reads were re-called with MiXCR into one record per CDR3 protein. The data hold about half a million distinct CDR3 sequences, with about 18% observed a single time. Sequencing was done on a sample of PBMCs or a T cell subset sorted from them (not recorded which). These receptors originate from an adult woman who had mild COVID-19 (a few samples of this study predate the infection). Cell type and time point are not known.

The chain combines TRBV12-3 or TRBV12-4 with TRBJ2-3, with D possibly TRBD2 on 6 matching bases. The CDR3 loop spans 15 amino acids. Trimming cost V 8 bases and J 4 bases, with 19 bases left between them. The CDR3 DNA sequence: TGTGCCAGCTGCTCGGTCGCGGAGGGGCCAGATACGCAGTATTTT. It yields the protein CASCSVAEGPDTQYF.

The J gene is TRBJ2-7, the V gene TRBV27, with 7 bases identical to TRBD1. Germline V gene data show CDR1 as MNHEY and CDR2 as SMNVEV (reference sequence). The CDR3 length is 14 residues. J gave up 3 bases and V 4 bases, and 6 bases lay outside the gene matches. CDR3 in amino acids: CASSSRDRYYEQYF. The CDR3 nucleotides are TGTGCCAGCAGTTCCCGGGACAGATACTACGAGCAGTACTTC.

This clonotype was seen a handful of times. The CDR3, as DNA: TGTGCCAGCAGCTCGGGACTAGCGGGAGAGGTGGACACCGGGGAGCTGTTTTTT. Translation: CASSSGLAGEVDTGELFF. V usage is TRBV7-3 and J usage is TRBJ2-2, with TRBD2 matching 14 bases. This CDR3 has 18 residues. Germline CDR1 reads SGHTA; CDR2 reads FQGTGA. Losses at the gene ends were 4 bases for V and 3 bases for J; bases not matched to a gene: 7. Looking up the rest from reference TRBV7-3 and TRBJ2-2 gives the full variable domain: GAGVSQTPSNKVTEKGKYVELRCDPISGHTALYWYRQSLGQGPEFLIYFQGTGAADDSGLPNDRFFAVRPEGSVSTLKIQRTERGDSAVYLCASSSGLAGEVDTGELFFGEGSRLTVL.

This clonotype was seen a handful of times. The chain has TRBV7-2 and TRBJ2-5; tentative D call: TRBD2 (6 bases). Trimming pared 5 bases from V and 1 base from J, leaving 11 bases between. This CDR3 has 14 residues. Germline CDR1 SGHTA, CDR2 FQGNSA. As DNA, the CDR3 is TGTGCCAGCAGCCCGCGGGGCCCCCAAGAGACCCAGTACTTC. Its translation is CASSPRGPQETQYF. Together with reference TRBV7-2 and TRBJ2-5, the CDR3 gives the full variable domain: GAGVSQSPSNKVTEKGKDVELRCDPISGHTALYWYRQSLGQGLEFLIYFQGNSAPDKSGLPSDRFSAERTGGSVSTLTIQRTQQEDSAVYLCASSPRGPQETQYFGPGTRLLVL.

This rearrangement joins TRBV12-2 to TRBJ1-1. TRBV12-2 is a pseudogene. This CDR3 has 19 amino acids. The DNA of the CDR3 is TGTGCAAGTCGCTCCAGGCTGGGCGGCAGGGGCCTACGGAACACTGAAGCTTTCTTT. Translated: CASRSRLGGRGLRNTEAFF.

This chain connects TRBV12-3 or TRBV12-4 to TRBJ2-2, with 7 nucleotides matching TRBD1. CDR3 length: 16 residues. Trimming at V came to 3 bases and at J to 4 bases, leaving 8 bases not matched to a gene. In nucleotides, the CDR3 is TGTGCCAGCAGTTTTGGGGGCTCAGGGGGCACCGGGGAGCTGTTTTTT. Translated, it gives CASSFGGSGGTGELFF.

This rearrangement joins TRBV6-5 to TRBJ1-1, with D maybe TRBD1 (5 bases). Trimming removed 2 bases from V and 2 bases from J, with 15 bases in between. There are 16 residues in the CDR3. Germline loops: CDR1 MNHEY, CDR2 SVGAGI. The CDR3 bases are TGTGCCAGCAGTTACGCGACTGGGACCAGCAACACTGAAGCTTTCTTT. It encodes CASSYATGTSNTEAFF.

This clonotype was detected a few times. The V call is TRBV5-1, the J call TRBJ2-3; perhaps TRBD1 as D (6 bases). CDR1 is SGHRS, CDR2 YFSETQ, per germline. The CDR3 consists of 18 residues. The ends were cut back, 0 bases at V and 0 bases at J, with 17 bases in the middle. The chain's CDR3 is CASSLGVLGGPSTDTQYF. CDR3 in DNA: TGCGCCAGCAGCTTGGGGGTCCTAGGGGGACCAAGCACAGATACGCAGTATTTT.

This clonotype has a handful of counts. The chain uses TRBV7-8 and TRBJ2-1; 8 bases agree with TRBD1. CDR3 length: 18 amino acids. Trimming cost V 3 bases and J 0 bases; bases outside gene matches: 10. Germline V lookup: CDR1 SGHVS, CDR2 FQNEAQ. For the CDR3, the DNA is TGTGCCAGCAGCTTTCCTACGACAGGGGTCGGCTCCTACAATGAGCAGTTCTTC. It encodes CASSFPTTGVGSYNEQFF.

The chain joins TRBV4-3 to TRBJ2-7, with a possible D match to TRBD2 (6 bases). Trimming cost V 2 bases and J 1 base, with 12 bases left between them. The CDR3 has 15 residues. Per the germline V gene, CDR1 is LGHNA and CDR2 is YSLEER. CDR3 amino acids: CASSQQRAGSYEQYF. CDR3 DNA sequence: TGCGCCAGCAGCCAACAGCGGGCAGGATCCTACGAGCAGTACTTC.

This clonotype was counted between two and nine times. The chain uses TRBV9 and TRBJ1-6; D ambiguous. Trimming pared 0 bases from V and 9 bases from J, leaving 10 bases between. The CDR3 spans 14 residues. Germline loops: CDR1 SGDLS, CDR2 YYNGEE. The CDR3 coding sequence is TGTGCCAGCAGCGTAGAATTGAACCGTTCACCCCTCCACTTT. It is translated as CASSVELNRSPLHF.

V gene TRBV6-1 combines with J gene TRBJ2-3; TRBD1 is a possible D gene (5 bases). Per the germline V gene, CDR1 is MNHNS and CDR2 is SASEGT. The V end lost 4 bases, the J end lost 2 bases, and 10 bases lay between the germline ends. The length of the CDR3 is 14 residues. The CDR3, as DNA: TGTGCCAGCAGTGTTCAGGGTCTCACAGATACGCAGTATTTT. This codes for CASSVQGLTDTQYF.

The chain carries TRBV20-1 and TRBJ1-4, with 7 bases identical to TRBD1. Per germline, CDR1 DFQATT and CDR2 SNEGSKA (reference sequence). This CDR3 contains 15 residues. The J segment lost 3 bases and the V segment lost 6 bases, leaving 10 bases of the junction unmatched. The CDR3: CSARLTGTANEKLFF. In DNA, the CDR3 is TGCAGTGCGAGGCTAACCGGGACAGCTAATGAAAAACTGTTTTTT.

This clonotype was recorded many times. In DNA, the CDR3 is TGCAGTCGGCCAGGGACTAGCGGCTCTGGAGGGACCCAGTACTTC. This gives the protein CSRPGTSGSGGTQYF. The chain combines TRBV20-1 with TRBJ2-5; TRBD2 aligns across 11 bases. CDR1 is DFQATT, CDR2 SNEGSKA, per germline (reference sequence). The CDR3 length is 15 residues. The J segment lost 7 bases and the V segment lost 8 bases, leaving 15 bases of the junction unmatched.